This record looks at one T cell receptor beta chain sequence and its context. The sequenced fragment ends 3 residues before the CDR3 boundary, so the rest is inferred from the germline J gene. The protocol was immunoSEQ multiplex PCR, while the TCRdb copy is restricted to in-frame clones and leaves out a portion. This repertoire comprises about 52,000 clones; its ten largest clones make up approximately 0.81%. This entry belongs to a study of Tregs in tolerant kidney transplant recipients. The CDR3 is made up of 16 amino acids. The ends lost 6 bases at V and 3 bases at J; junction bases unmatched: 13. CDR1 and CDR2 (germline): ENHRY, SYGVKD.

The source material was CD4+ T cells from blood, sampled before the transplant. The sequence came from a human donor who received a combined kidney and bone marrow transplant. The chain joins TRBV10-3 to TRBJ1-2; TRBD1 aligns across 7 bases. This CDR3 is CAIRGRGSSLDYGYTF. The sequenced part of the CDR3 DNA is TGTGCCATCAGAGGCAGGGGGAGTTCTTTAGACTATGGC.